Given below is one TCR beta chain in context. CDR1 is SGDLS and CDR2 is YYNGEE in the germline V gene. This CDR3 contains 17 residues. Trimming cost V 0 bases and J 4 bases, with 16 bases left between them. This sample stems from a study of blood T cell repertoires in COVID-19. On the study more broadly: The origin of the acute and convalescent COVID-19 samples was the United States, Italy and Spain. From T cells, B-cell-depleted T cells, or PBMCs came the material, which was cDNA or gDNA.

Clones were read by immunoSEQ multiplex PCR, and TCRdb kept only the in-frame ones, dropping some. The sample has 200,000 or so clones, 65% to 90% seen once; the top ten hold 2% to 2.5%. This chain uses TRBV9 with TRBJ2-2; maybe TRBD2 (5 bases). The sequence was obtained from a man in his forties who had recovered from COVID-19. Material: peripheral blood. As DNA, the CDR3 is TGTGCCAGCAGCGTAGTACCGACGGGATCGGGCACCGGGGAGCTGTTTTTT. Protein product: CASSVVPTGSGTGELFF.